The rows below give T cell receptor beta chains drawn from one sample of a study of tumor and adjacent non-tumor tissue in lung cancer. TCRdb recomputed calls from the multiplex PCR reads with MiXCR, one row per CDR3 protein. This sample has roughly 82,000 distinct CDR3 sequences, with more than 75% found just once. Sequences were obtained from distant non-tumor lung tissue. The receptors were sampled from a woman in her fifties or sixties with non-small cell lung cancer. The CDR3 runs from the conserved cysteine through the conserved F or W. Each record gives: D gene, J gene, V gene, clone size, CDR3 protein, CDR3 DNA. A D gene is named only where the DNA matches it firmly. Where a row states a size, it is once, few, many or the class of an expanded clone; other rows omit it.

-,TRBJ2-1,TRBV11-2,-,CASTVSGIHNEQFF,TGTGCTAGCACCGTTAGCGGTATCCACAATGAGCAGTTTTTC
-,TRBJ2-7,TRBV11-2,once,CVSRLTDTGYEQYF,TGTGTCAGTAGACTGACGGACACTGGCTACGAGCAGTACTTC
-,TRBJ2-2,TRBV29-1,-,CSVDSTWKLFF,TGCAGCGTGGACAGCACCTGGAAACTGTTTTTT
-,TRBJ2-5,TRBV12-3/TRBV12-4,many,CASTPGWETQYF,TGTGCCAGCACCCCTGGATGGGAGACCCAGTACTTC
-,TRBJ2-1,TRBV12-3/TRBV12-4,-,CASSSLGRGSNEQSF,TGTGCCAGCAGTTCCCTGGGACGGGGATCTAATGAGCAGTCATTC
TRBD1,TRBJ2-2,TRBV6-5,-,CVGSYSGTGDSGELFF,TGTGTCGGCAGTTACTCAGGGACAGGGGATTCCGGGGAGCTGTTTTTT
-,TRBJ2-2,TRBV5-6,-,CASSFAGAWKLFF,TGTGCCAGCAGCTTTGCAGGAGCCTGGAAGCTGTTTTTT
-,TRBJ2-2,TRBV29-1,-,CSVRWEVDIGELFF,TGCAGCGTTCGATGGGAGGTGGACATCGGGGAGCTGTTTTTT
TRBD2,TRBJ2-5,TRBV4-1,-,CVSSQPTSGGRETQYF,TGCGTCAGCAGCCAACCGACTAGCGGGGGCCGAGAGACTCAGTACTTC
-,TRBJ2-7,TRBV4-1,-,CTSSQDRSDEQYF,TGCACCAGCAGCCAAGATAGGTCGGACGAGCAGTACTTC
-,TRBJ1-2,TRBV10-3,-,CVISGQTDSGSYTF,TGTGTCATCAGTGGGCAGACAGACTCCGGGAGCTACACCTTT
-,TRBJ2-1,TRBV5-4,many,CASSSPAGNEQFF,TGTGCCAGCAGCTCTCCAGCGGGCAATGAGCAGTTCTTC
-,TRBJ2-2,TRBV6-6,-,CASSSRRETGELFF,TGTGCCAGTTCCAGCAGGAGGGAAACCGGGGAGCTGTTTTTT
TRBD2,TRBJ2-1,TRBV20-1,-,CSARGGSEFYNEQSF,TGCAGTGCTAGGGGGGGGAGTGAATTCTACAATGAGCAGTCCTTC
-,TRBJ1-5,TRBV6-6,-,CASSYGQGTNQSRHF,TGTGCCAGCAGTTACGGCCAGGGTACTAATCAGTCCCGGCATTTT
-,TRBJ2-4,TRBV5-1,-,CASRFRNREAYVQYF,TGCGCCAGCAGGTTCCGGAACAGGGAGGCGTACGTTCAGTACTTC
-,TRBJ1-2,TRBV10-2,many,CASSESRSNYGYTF,TGCGCCAGCAGTGAGAGCAGATCTAACTATGGCTACACCTTC
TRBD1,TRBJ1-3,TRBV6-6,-,CAGSLWTGGGNTIYF,TGTGCCGGCAGTTTATGGACAGGTGGTGGAAACACCATATATTTT
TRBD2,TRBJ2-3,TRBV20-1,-,CSARVVGLAGGSTEMQYF,TGCAGTGCTAGAGTTGTGGGACTAGCGGGGGGTAGCACAGAAATGCAGTATTTT
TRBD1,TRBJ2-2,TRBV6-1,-,CANQGQATGELLF,TGTGCCAATCAGGGACAGGCTACCGGGGAGCTGCTTTTT
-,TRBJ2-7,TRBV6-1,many,CASSDQAHYEQYF,TGTGCCAGCAGTGACCAAGCCCACTACGAGCAGTACTTC
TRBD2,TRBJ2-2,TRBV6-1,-,CANSEDPGRVTGKLFF,TGTGCCAACAGTGAAGATCCCGGGAGGGTCACCGGGAAGCTGTTTTTT
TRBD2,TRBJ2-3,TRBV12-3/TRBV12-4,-,CARSIGLAGTDTQYF,TGTGCCCGCAGCATTGGACTAGCGGGAACGGATACGCAGTATTTT